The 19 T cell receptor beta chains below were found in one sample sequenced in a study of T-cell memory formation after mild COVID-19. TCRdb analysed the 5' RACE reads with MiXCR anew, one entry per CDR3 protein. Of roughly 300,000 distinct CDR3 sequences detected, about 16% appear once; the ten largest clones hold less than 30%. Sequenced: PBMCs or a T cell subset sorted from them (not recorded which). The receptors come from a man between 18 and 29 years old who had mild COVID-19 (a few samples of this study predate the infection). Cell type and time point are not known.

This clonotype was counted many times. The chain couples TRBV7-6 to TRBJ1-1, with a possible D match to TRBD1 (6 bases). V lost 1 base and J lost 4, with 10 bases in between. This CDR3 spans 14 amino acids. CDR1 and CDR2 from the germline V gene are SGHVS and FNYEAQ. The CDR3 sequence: CASSLGGPGTEAFF. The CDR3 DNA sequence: TGTGCCAGCAGCTTAGGGGGGCCGGGCACTGAAGCTTTCTTT.

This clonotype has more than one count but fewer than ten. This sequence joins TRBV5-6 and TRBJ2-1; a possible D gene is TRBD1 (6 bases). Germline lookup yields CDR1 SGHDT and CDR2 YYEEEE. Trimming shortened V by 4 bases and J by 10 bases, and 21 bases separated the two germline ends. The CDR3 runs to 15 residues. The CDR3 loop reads CASSHWDTPLEEQFF. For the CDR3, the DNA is TGTGCCAGCAGCCACTGGGACACCCCCTTAGAGGAGCAGTTCTTC.

The CDR3: CASSLSGLDEQFF. The CDR3 region has the DNA TGTGCCAGCAGCTTATCCGGACTGGATGAGCAGTTCTTC. The genes are TRBV7-6 and TRBJ2-1, with D maybe TRBD2 (5 bases). With 2 bases removed from V and 8 bases from J, the gap between germline ends came to 10 bases. This CDR3 comprises 13 residues. From germline, CDR1 is SGHVS and CDR2 FNYEAQ. The variable domain in full, with the rest retrieved from reference TRBV7-6 and TRBJ2-1, is GAGVSQSPRYKVTKRGQDVALRCDPISGHVSLYWYRQALGQGPEFLTYFNYEAQQDKSGLPNDRFSAERPEGSISTLTIQRTEQRDSAMYRCASSLSGLDEQFFGPGTRLTVL.

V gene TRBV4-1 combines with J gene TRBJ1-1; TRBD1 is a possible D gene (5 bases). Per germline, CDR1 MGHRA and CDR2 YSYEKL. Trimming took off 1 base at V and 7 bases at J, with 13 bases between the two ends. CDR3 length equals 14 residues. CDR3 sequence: CASSQGGGLGEAFF. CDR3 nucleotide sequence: TGCGCCAGCAGCCAAGGTGGGGGATTGGGTGAAGCTTTCTTT.

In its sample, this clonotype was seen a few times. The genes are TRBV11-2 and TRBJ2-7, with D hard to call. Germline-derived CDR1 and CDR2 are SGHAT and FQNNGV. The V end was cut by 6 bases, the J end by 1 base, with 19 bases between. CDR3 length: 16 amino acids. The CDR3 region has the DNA TGTGCCAGCAGTTATCTGAAAACCACCACTTCCTACGAGCAGTACTTC. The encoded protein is CASSYLKTTTSYEQYF.

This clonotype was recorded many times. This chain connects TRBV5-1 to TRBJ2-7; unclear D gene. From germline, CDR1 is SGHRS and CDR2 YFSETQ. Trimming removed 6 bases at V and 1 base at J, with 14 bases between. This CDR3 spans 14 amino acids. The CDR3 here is CASNLGGVSYEQYF. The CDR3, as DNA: TGCGCCAGCAACCTCGGTGGGGTATCCTACGAGCAGTACTTC.

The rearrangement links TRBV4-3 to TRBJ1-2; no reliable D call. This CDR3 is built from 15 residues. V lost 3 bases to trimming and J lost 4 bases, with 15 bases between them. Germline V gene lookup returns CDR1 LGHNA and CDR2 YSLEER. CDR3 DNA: TGCGCCAGCAGCCAGAGAACGGGGAACATCTATGGCTACACCTTC. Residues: CASSQRTGNIYGYTF.

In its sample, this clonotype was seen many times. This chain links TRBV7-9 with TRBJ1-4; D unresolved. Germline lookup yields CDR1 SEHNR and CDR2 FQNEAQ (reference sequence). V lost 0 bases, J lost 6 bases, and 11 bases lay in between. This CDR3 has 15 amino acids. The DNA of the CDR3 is TGTGCCAGCAGCTTAGCAATTGCAGGATATGAAAAACTGTTTTTT. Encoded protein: CASSLAIAGYEKLFF.

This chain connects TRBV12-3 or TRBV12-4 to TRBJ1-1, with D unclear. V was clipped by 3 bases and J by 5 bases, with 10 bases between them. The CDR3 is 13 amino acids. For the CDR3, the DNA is TGTGCCAGCAGTTTGGTGGATGGTACTGAAGCTTTCTTT. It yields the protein CASSLVDGTEAFF.

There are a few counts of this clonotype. CDR3 region: CASCARGGTEAFF. CDR3 DNA: TGCGCCAGCTGCGCGCGGGGGGGCACTGAAGCTTTCTTT. The chain combines TRBV4-3 with TRBJ1-1; perhaps TRBD1 as D (5 bases). Germline V lookup: CDR1 LGHNA, CDR2 YSLEER. V lost 8 bases to trimming and J lost 4 bases, with 14 bases between them. CDR3 size: 13 residues.

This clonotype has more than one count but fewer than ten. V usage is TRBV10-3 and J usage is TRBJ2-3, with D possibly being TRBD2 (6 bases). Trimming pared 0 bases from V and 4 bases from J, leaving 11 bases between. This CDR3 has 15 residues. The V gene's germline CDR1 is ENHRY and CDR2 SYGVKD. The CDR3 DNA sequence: TGTGCCATCAGTGAGTCAGGCGGGGAGGCAGATACGCAGTATTTT. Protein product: CAISESGGEADTQYF.

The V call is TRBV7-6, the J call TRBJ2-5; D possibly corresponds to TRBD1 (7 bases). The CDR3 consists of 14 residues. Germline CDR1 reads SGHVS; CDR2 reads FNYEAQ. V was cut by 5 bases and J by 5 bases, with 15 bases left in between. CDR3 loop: CASSHPQGRETQYF. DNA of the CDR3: TGTGCCAGCAGCCACCCACAGGGGAGGGAGACCCAGTACTTC.

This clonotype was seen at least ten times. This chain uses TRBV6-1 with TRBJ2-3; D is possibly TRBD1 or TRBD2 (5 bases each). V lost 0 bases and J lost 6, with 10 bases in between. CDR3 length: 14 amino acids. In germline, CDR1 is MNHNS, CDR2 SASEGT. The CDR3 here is CASSEALGDDTQYF. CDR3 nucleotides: TGTGCCAGCAGTGAAGCGCTAGGGGACGATACGCAGTATTTT.

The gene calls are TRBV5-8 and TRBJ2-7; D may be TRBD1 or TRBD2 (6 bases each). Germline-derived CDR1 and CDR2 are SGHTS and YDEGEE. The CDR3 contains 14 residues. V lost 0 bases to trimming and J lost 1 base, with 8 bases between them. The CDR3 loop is CASSLAGASYEQYF. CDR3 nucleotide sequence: TGTGCCAGCAGCTTGGCGGGGGCTTCCTACGAGCAGTACTTC.

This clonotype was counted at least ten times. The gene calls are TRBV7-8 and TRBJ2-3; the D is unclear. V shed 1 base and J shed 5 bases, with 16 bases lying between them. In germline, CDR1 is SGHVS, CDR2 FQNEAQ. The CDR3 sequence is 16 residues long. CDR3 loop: CASSLDQPRPGDTQYF. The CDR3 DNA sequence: TGTGCCAGCAGCTTAGATCAGCCTCGCCCCGGAGATACGCAGTATTTT.

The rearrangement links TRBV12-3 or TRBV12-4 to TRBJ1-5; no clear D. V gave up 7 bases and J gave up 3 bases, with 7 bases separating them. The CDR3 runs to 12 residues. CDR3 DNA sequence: TGTGCCAGCAATGGGCCCAATCAGCCCCAGCATTTT. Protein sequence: CASNGPNQPQHF.

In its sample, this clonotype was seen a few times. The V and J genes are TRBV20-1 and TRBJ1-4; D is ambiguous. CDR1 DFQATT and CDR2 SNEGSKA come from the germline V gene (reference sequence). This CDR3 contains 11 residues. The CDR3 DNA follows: TGCAGCGGGCGGTGGAGGGAAAAACTGTTTTTT. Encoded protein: CSGRWREKLFF.

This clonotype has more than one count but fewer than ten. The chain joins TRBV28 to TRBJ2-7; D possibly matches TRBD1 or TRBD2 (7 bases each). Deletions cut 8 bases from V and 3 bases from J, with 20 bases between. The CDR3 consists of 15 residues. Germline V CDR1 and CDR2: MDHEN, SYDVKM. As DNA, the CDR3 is TGTGCCAGCGCCCCAGGGGGGGCTGATAGCTACGAGCAGTACGTC. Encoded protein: CASAPGGADSYEQYV.

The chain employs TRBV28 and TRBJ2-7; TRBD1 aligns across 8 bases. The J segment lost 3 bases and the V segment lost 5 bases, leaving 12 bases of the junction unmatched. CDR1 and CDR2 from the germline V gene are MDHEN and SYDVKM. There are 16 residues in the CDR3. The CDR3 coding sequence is TGTGCCAGCAGTCGCCCCTCATCCGGGACAGGCTACGAGCAGTACGTC. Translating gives CASSRPSSGTGYEQYV.